This TCR beta chain was obtained from a study of PD-1 blockade in mismatch repair-deficient tumors. For the study at large: All were previously treated, progressing patients with about 12 mismatch repair-deficient cancer types. General observations from the study: Tumor-resident clones, often absent from pretreatment blood, expanded after pembrolizumab and then contracted.

The CDR3 loop spans 15 amino acids. Every patient had mismatch repair deficiency by PCR or immunohistochemistry. TCRs were sequenced from three patients responding to pembrolizumab. The method was immunoSEQ multiplex PCR; TCRdb's version includes in-frame clones alone and lacks a portion of them. The repertoire holds approximately 25,000 clones, with 65% to 85% as singletons. Note on this clone: Antigen: not known.

The rearrangement joins TRBV21-1 to TRBJ2-7; the DNA was not used to check the table's D call, TRBD1. TRBV21-1 is classified as a pseudogene. This TCR came from an adult with mismatch repair-deficient cancer. The material sequenced was peripheral blood, taken 12 weeks after starting pembrolizumab. CDR3 DNA: TGTGCCAGCAGCAAAGGGGACAGGGCTTCCTACGAGCAGTACTTC. It specifies CASSKGDRASYEQYF.